This T cell receptor (beta chain) was obtained from a study of regulatory T cells in long-lasting Graves disease. This clonotype was counted many times. Germline V CDR1 and CDR2: SNHLY, FYNNEI. This CDR3 is built from 14 residues. V gave up 6 bases and J gave up 8 bases; unmatched junction bases: 12. According to the study, TCR beta libraries were built with iRepertoire HTBI primers and CDR3-region Arm-PCR. Each CDR3 protein gets one entry after TCRdb re-called the multiplex PCR reads with MiXCR. This table holds 300,000 to 450,000 distinct CDR3 sequences, around 15% found once. Time point in this sample: newly diagnosed GD, antithyroid drugs for less than 3 months. From RNA extracted from PBMCs, the TCR library was made.

The sample here was peripheral blood mononuclear cells (PBMCs), taken at new diagnosis, from a patient treated with antithyroid drugs. The gene calls are TRBV2 and TRBJ1-2, with 7 bases lining up with TRBD1. This receptor was obtained from a female donor with Graves disease. The CDR3 bases are TGTGCCAGCAGAACTACAGGGGCCCTAAGCGGCTACACCTTC. Translation: CASRTTGALSGYTF.